This T cell receptor (beta chain) was captured by sequencing in a study of blood T cell repertoires in COVID-19. Germline V lookup: CDR1 SGHDT, CDR2 YYEEEE. Unmatched junction bases numbered 3, after V lost 3 bases and J lost 4 bases. The CDR3 spans 14 residues. Profiled with immunoSEQ multiplex PCR; TCRdb holds only in-frame clones, not every one. The sample gives some 140,000 clones, around 80% of which show up once; 3.5% to 4.5% is in the top ten. The sequencing sample was made of peripheral blood. The chain recombines TRBV5-6 with TRBJ2-1; 8 nucleotides align to TRBD1. The sequence came from a man aged 60 to 75 with acute or convalescent COVID-19. The DNA for the CDR3 is TGTGCCAGCAGCTCCCGGGACAGGTACAATGAGCAGTTCTTC. It codes for CASSSRDRYNEQFF.